One sample yielded the 18 T cell receptor beta chains listed below, sequenced in a study of T cells in Graves' hyperthyroidism and ophthalmopathy. TCR beta CDR3 sequences were amplified from RNA transcripts. When the TCR CDR3 underwent first-round RT-PCR, the HTBI primer set was used. TCRdb fed the multiplex PCR reads into MiXCR, producing one record per CDR3 protein. The table lists hundreds of thousands of distinct CDR3 sequences, around 40% of them singletons. Sequenced sample: blood. These receptor sequences come from a woman aged 35 to 49 with Graves' hyperthyroidism.

Concerning this clonotype itself: Its ends do not fully match the called genes, so a read error is possible. The chain employs TRBV25-1 and TRBJ2-7, with TRBD2 identical over 9 bases. From germline, CDR1 is MGHDK and CDR2 SYGVNS. The CDR3 has 15 amino acids. CDR3 bases: TGTGCCTGGAGTGGCGCTAGCGGGAACTCCCACGAGCAGTACTTC. This gives the protein CAWSGASGNSHEQYF.

Note on this clonotype: This may arise from a read error, as a much more abundant clone is one base away. The V and J genes are TRBV7-2 and TRBJ2-2; D call uncertain. Germline loops: CDR1 SGHTA, CDR2 FQGNSA. This CDR3 has 15 amino acids. In DNA form, the CDR3 reads TGTGCCAGCAGCCGATTGGGGTCTAACACCAGGGAGCTGTTTTTT. It encodes CASSRLGSNTRELFF. Based on the CDR3 plus reference TRBV7-2 and TRBJ2-2, the full variable domain is GAGVSQSPSNKVTEKGKDVELRCDPISGHTALYWYRQSLGQGLEFLIYFQGNSAPDKSGLPSDRFSAERTGGSVSTLTIQRTQQEDSAVYLCASSRLGSNTRELFFGEGSRLTVL.

The V gene is TRBV10-3, the J gene TRBJ1-2; 10 bases map to TRBD1. The CDR3 is made up of 16 amino acids. Germline V lookup: CDR1 ENHRY, CDR2 SYGVKD. The CDR3: CSHISPQTGGLYGYTF. As DNA, the CDR3 is TGTAGCCATATAAGCCCCCAGACAGGGGGCTTATATGGCTACACCTTC.

At least ten counts were recorded for this clonotype. This chain uses TRBV5-1 with TRBJ2-7, with D perhaps TRBD2 (6 bases). CDR1 and CDR2 (germline): SGHRS, YFSETQ. V was trimmed by 3 bases and J by 5 bases, leaving 12 bases between them. The CDR3 contains 13 residues. The CDR3 sequence: CASSSREDDEQYF. In DNA, the CDR3 is TGCGCCAGCAGCTCCAGGGAGGATGACGAGCAGTACTTC.

The J gene is TRBJ1-5, the V gene TRBV19, with no clear D. Per the germline V gene, CDR1 is LNHDA and CDR2 is SQIVND (reference sequence). There are 15 residues in the CDR3. Trimming pared 5 bases from V and 0 bases from J, leaving 11 bases between. CDR3 region: CASSWNGYSNQPQHF. CDR3 nucleotide sequence: TGTGCCAGTAGTTGGAACGGTTATAGCAATCAGCCCCAGCATTTT. The full variable domain, completed using reference TRBV19 and TRBJ1-5, is DGGITQSPKYLFRKEGQNVTLSCEQNLNHDAMYWYRQDPGQGLRLIYYSQIVNDFQKGDIAEGYSVSREKKESFPLTVTSAQKNPTAFYLCASSWNGYSNQPQHFGDGTRLSIL.

The chain carries TRBV12-3 or TRBV12-4 and TRBJ1-5; D possibly corresponds to TRBD1 (6 bases). V dropped 0 bases and J dropped 7 bases, with 13 bases sitting between them. The CDR3 is made up of 15 amino acids. CDR3 DNA: TGTGCCAGCAGTTTAGCTGGGGGGCCGTACCAGCCCCAGCATTTT. It codes for CASSLAGGPYQPQHF.

At least ten counts were recorded for this clonotype. The V call is TRBV7-9, the J call TRBJ1-1, with 7 bases identical to TRBD1. The CDR3 consists of 15 residues. J was trimmed by 2 bases and V by 5 bases; bases with no gene match: 8. Looked up from germline, CDR1 is SEHNR and CDR2 is FQNEAQ (reference sequence). CDR3 sequence reads: CASSPRDSLNTEAFF. As DNA, the CDR3 is TGTGCCAGCAGCCCGAGGGACAGCCTAAACACTGAAGCTTTCTTT.

CDR3: CASSGAGDTYNEQFF. Here the CDR3 DNA reads TGTGCCAGCAGCGGAGCAGGGGATACCTACAATGAGCAGTTCTTC. V and J are TRBV11-3 and TRBJ2-5, with a tentative D call TRBD1 (6 bases). The end of the DNA is better explained by TRBJ2-1, so the J call may be wrong. From germline, CDR1 is SGHNT and CDR2 YENEEA. The CDR3 totals 15 residues.

This clonotype has ten or more counts. CDR3 DNA: TGTGCCAGCAGCCTATCACTAACGGTCTATGGCTACACCTTC. Its translation is CASSLSLTVYGYTF. The chain has TRBV12-3 or TRBV12-4 and TRBJ1-2; D call uncertain. Trimming stripped 6 bases from V and 4 bases from J, with 15 bases between. CDR3 size: 14 residues.

The rearrangement links TRBV20-1 to TRBJ2-7; D is ambiguous. The CDR3 sequence is 13 residues long. V was shortened by 1 base and J by 2 bases, with 9 bases between the two germline ends. Germline values: CDR1 DFQATT, CDR2 SNEGSKA (reference sequence). The CDR3, as DNA: TGCAGTGCTAGAGGGGCGGAAGCCTACGAGCAGTACTTC. It encodes CSARGAEAYEQYF.

This clonotype was found once. The V and J genes are TRBV7-9 and TRBJ1-6; weak D call: TRBD1 (5 bases). This CDR3 has 15 residues. Trimming removed 5 bases at V and 6 bases at J, with 14 bases between. CDR1 is SEHNR and CDR2 is FQNEAQ in the germline V gene (reference sequence). The CDR3 here is CASSDALQVNSPLHF. The CDR3 coding sequence is TGTGCCAGCAGCGATGCTCTACAGGTTAATTCACCCCTCCACTTT.

This clonotype was counted ten times or more. The chain joins TRBV7-2 to TRBJ1-4, with D perhaps TRBD1 (5 bases). With 1 base removed from V and 8 bases from J, the gap between germline ends came to 17 bases. Looked up from germline, CDR1 is SGHTA and CDR2 is FQGNSA. The CDR3 runs to 16 residues. Here the CDR3 reads CASSLGAGWGTEKLFF. The CDR3 coding sequence is TGTGCCAGCAGCTTAGGAGCAGGGTGGGGTACGGAAAAACTGTTTTTT.

The table lists this clonotype with many counts. The chain recombines TRBV7-2 with TRBJ1-1; D unclear. CDR1 SGHTA and CDR2 FQGNSA come from the germline V gene. V lost 5 bases to trimming and J lost 1 base, with 11 bases between them. This CDR3 contains 14 residues. CDR3: CASSLAAGNTEAFF. CDR3 coding DNA: TGTGCCAGCAGCCTCGCTGCAGGGAACACTGAAGCTTTCTTT.

This chain connects TRBV7-8 to TRBJ1-1; D is perhaps TRBD1 (6 bases). This CDR3 contains 16 residues. V was trimmed by 6 bases and J by 7 bases, leaving 24 bases between them. The V gene's germline CDR1 is SGHVS and CDR2 FQNEAQ. CDR3 DNA sequence: TGTGCCAGCAGAAGGGGGGGCAGGTGGGATACGATTGAAGCTTTCTTT. Translating it yields CASRRGGRWDTIEAFF.

This chain connects TRBV5-4 to TRBJ2-7, with D perhaps matching TRBD1 (5 bases). The CDR3 is 14 amino acids. Trimming cost V 0 bases and J 3 bases, with 10 bases left between them. The germline V gene has CDR1 SGHNT and CDR2 YYREEE (reference sequence). The CDR3 region has the DNA TGTGCCAGCAGCTTGGGGGGCGCGTTCTACGAGCAGTACTTC. Its translation is CASSLGGAFYEQYF.

This clonotype was detected a few times. The chain recombines TRBV10-3 with TRBJ2-2, with a tentative D call TRBD1 (6 bases). The CDR3 consists of 13 residues. V was pared by 10 bases and J by 8 bases, with 17 bases between. Per the germline V gene, CDR1 is ENHRY and CDR2 is SYGVKD. The CDR3 sequence is CASTGKDRGELFF. In DNA, the CDR3 is TGTGCCAGCACAGGGAAGGACAGAGGGGAGCTGTTTTTT.

In its sample, this clonotype was seen many times. The chain is built from TRBV5-1 and TRBJ1-1; perhaps TRBD1 as D (5 bases). The CDR3 totals 16 residues. Germline assignment: CDR1 SGHRS and CDR2 YFSETQ. The V end was cut by 0 bases, the J end by 2 bases, with 14 bases between. The DNA for the CDR3 is TGCGCCAGCAGCTTGGGTAATCCGGGACCTAACACTGAAGCTTTCTTT. It translates to CASSLGNPGPNTEAFF.

The rearrangement uses TRBV25-1 and TRBJ1-5, with 8 bases matching TRBD1. Germline lookup yields CDR1 MGHDK and CDR2 SYGVNS. V shed 5 bases and J 5 bases; nucleotides not matched to a gene: 14. The CDR3 runs 17 residues. The CDR3 here is CASSLMSRGRSDQPQHF. CDR3 DNA: TGTGCCAGCAGTTTAATGTCCAGGGGGCGTTCCGATCAGCCCCAGCATTTT.